This T cell receptor (beta chain) emerged from a study of T cells in Graves' hyperthyroidism and ophthalmopathy. Amplification yielded TCR beta CDR3 regions, with RNA transcripts as the source. First-round RT-PCR with HTBI primers amplified the TCR CDR3 region. TCRdb reprocessed the multiplex PCR reads with MiXCR, giving one entry per CDR3 protein. The sample includes approximately 590,000 distinct CDR3 sequences, around 14% of them seen just once. Trimming took 0 bases from V and 5 from J; bases not matched to a gene: 7. There are 15 residues in the CDR3. From germline, CDR1 is SQVTM and CDR2 ANQGSEA. In this sample, this clonotype turned up a few times.

This clonotype was sampled from a woman in her 30s with Graves' hyperthyroidism. The sequencing input was blood. This rearrangement joins TRBV29-1 to TRBJ1-3, with 7 nucleotides matching TRBD1. CDR3 sequence (DNA): TGCAGCGTTGAAGATGGCACAGGGGATAGAAACACCATATATTTT. Its translation is CSVEDGTGDRNTIYF.